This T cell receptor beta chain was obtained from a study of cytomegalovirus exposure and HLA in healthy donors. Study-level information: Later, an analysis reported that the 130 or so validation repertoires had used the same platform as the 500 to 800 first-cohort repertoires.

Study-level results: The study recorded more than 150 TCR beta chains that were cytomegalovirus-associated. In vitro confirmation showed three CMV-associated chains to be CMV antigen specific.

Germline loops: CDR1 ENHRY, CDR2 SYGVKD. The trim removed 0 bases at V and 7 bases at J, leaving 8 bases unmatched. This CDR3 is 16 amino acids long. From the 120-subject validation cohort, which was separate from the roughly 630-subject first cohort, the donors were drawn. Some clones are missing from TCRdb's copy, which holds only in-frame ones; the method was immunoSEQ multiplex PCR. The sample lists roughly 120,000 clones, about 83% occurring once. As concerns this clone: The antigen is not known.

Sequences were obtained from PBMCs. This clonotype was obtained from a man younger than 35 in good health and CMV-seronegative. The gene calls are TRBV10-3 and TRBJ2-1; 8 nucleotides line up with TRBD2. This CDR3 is CAISESVTGGPNEQFF. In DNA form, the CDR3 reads TGTGCCATCAGTGAGTCCGTAACGGGAGGGCCAAATGAGCAGTTCTTC.